What follows are 13 T cell receptor beta chains derived from one specimen sequenced in a study of cytomegalovirus exposure and HLA in healthy donors. The table came from immunoSEQ multiplex PCR; TCRdb's copy has only in-frame clones and leaves some out. This table has 120,000 or so clones, approximately 89% appearing once. Sequencing was performed on PBMCs. The receptors derive from a man aged 18 to 35 in good health and CMV-seronegative.

The chain couples TRBV29-1 to TRBJ2-4; D is perhaps TRBD1 (6 bases). The CDR3 has 13 amino acids. Germline V CDR1 and CDR2: SQVTM, ANQGSEA. V shed 7 bases and J shed 6 bases, with 16 bases lying between them. CDR3 nucleotides: TGCAGCGCCCGACAGGCACGGGGAAACATTCAGTACTTC. This gives the protein CSARQARGNIQYF.

This clone was observed a few times. This chain links TRBV14 with TRBJ2-2; the match to TRBD2 covers 7 bases. The CDR3 spans 16 residues. Germline V lookup: CDR1 SGHDN, CDR2 FVKESK. After removal of 1 base from V and 5 bases from J, the junction contained 7 bases not matched to a gene. The CDR3 nucleotides read TGTGCCAGCAGCCAAGTGGGCGGGAGTGGGACCGGGGAGCTGTTTTTT. It yields the protein CASSQVGGSGTGELFF.

This chain joins TRBV6-4 and TRBJ2-2, with 7 bases that match TRBD1. V shed 6 bases and J 0 bases; nucleotides not matched to a gene: 7. Per germline, CDR1 MRHNA and CDR2 SNTAGT. This CDR3 contains 16 residues. The CDR3 protein is CASSIEGQPNTGELFF. In nucleotides, the CDR3 is TGTGCCAGCAGCATAGAGGGACAGCCGAACACCGGGGAGCTGTTTTTT.

The CDR3 DNA reads TGTGCCAGCAGCTGGATGGGACTAGCCGAAGAGACCCAGTACTTC. It translates to CASSWMGLAEETQYF. This chain joins TRBV5-4 and TRBJ2-5; 9 bases agree with TRBD2. Germline V CDR1 and CDR2: SGHNT, YYREEE (reference sequence). The V segment lost 3 bases and the J segment 3 bases; nucleotides outside the gene matches: 6. This CDR3 is 15 amino acids long.

The chain recombines TRBV27 with TRBJ1-1; 9 nucleotides line up with TRBD1. Per the germline V gene, CDR1 is MNHEY and CDR2 is SMNVEV (reference sequence). After removal of 4 bases from V and 2 bases from J, the junction contained 14 bases not matched to a gene. The CDR3 contains 18 residues. The DNA of the CDR3 is TGTGCCAGCAGTTCATACAGGGGGCGGAAGGGTTTCAACACTGAAGCTTTCTTT. It is translated as CASSSYRGRKGFNTEAFF.

The J gene is TRBJ1-3, the V gene TRBV5-1; 9 positions agree with TRBD1. CDR3 length equals 18 residues. V shed 4 bases and J 1 base; nucleotides not matched to a gene: 12. Germline CDR1 SGHRS, CDR2 YFSETQ. The CDR3 protein is CASSTVDRGSLSGNTIYF. The CDR3 DNA sequence: TGCGCCAGCAGCACAGTTGACAGGGGGTCATTGTCTGGAAACACCATATATTTT. The full variable domain, its missing parts supplied by reference TRBV5-1 and TRBJ1-3, is KAGVTQTPRYLIKTRGQQVTLSCSPISGHRSVSWYQQTPGQGLQFLFEYFSETQRNKGNFPGRFSGRQFSNSRSEMNVSTLELGDSALYLCASSTVDRGSLSGNTIYFGEGSWLTVV.

The chain has TRBV7-2 and TRBJ2-2, with 9 bases identical to TRBD2. The V and J ends lost 4 bases and 1 base, in that order; junction bases with no gene match: 4. Looked up from germline, CDR1 is SGHTA and CDR2 is FQGNSA. The CDR3 contains 16 residues. The CDR3 spells CASSSSGGKNTGELFF. DNA for the CDR3: TGTGCCAGCAGCTCCAGCGGGGGGAAGAACACCGGGGAGCTGTTTTTT. The full variable domain, completed using reference TRBV7-2 and TRBJ2-2, is GAGVSQSPSNKVTEKGKDVELRCDPISGHTALYWYRQSLGQGLEFLIYFQGNSAPDKSGLPSDRFSAERTGGSVSTLTIQRTQQEDSAVYLCASSSSGGKNTGELFFGEGSRLTVL.

This chain connects TRBV7-9 to TRBJ1-1; D is perhaps TRBD1 (6 bases). Germline CDR1 is SEHNR and CDR2 is FQNEAQ (reference sequence). The CDR3 extends over 14 amino acids. Trimming removed 1 base from V and 0 bases from J, with 6 bases in between. In DNA, the CDR3 is TGTGCCAGCAGCTTAGGGACAGTGAACACTGAAGCTTTCTTT. It translates to CASSLGTVNTEAFF. Full variable domain (missing parts from reference TRBV7-9 and TRBJ1-1): DTGVSQNPRHKITKRGQNVTFRCDPISEHNRLYWYRQTLGQGPEFLTYFQNEAQLEKSRLLSDRFSAERPKGSFSTLEIQRTEQGDSAMYLCASSLGTVNTEAFFGQGTRLTVV.

The V gene is TRBV6-1, the J gene TRBJ2-5; tentatively, D is TRBD1 (6 bases). With 5 bases removed from V and 5 bases from J, the gap between germline ends came to 12 bases. The germline CDR1 and CDR2 sequences are MNHNS and SASEGT. This CDR3 spans 13 amino acids. The CDR3 here is CASSSTGFETQYF. The CDR3 DNA reads TGTGCCAGCAGTTCAACAGGGTTTGAGACCCAGTACTTC.

The chain joins TRBV27 to TRBJ1-2; 7 nucleotides match TRBD1. The CDR3 loop spans 16 amino acids. V dropped 5 bases and J dropped 0; count of bases not matched to a gene: 9. Germline V lookup: CDR1 MNHEY, CDR2 SMNVEV (reference sequence). The CDR3 nucleotides are TGTGCCAGCAGTCCTCTAATACAGGGGACTAACTATGGCTACACCTTC. As protein: CASSPLIQGTNYGYTF.

The J gene is TRBJ2-7, the V gene TRBV7-6, with a possible D match to TRBD2 (5 bases). Trimming stripped 0 bases from V and 4 bases from J, with 7 bases between. The CDR3 sequence is 13 residues long. The germline CDR1 and CDR2 sequences are SGHVS and FNYEAQ. CDR3 loop: CASSLAGDYEQYF. In nucleotides, the CDR3 is TGTGCCAGCAGCTTAGCGGGAGATTACGAGCAGTACTTC.

This clone was picked up a small number of times. The rearrangement uses TRBV30 and TRBJ1-3; no firm D call. V was shortened by 2 bases and J by 3 bases, with 5 bases between the two germline ends. Germline lookup yields CDR1 GTSNPN and CDR2 SVGIG (reference sequence). CDR3 size: 12 residues. CDR3: CAWSTGGNTIYF. Written as DNA, the CDR3 is TGTGCCTGGAGTACGGGTGGAAACACCATATATTTT.

The chain recombines TRBV9 with TRBJ2-3, with D uncertain. This CDR3 comprises 14 residues. Germline CDR1 reads SGDLS; CDR2 reads YYNGEE. The V end lost 4 bases, the J end lost 4 bases, and 13 bases lay between the germline ends. CDR3 region: CASSPGSKADTQYF. CDR3 in DNA: TGTGCCAGCAGCCCAGGCTCGAAGGCAGATACGCAGTATTTT.